Detailed here is one T cell receptor beta chain. It has no known antigen specificity. Per-base qualities were not stored, and no clone one base away is much larger. The data stem from a study of T cell responses to AZD1222 COVID-19 vaccine (dated by TCRdb to the early 2020s). Looking at the study overall: AZD1222 recipients with second doses at about 4 weeks or about 12 weeks were pooled, because spike-specific TCR depth and breadth did not differ between schedules. Enrollment into the trials was organized by age into subgroups of 18-55, 56-69 and 70-plus years, and those subgroups contained approximately 160, 26 and 62 TCR-sequenced participants, respectively. A total of about 230 trial participants underwent TCR sequencing, of whom around 200 received two doses of AZD1222 and some 26 received two doses of the MenACWY control vaccine.

What the authors observed across the whole study: Conclusions about previously exposed vaccinees are limited, since just 5 to 7 AZD1222 recipients were seropositive for SARS-CoV-2 at baseline. Spike-specific TCR breadth and depth rose significantly after two AZD1222 doses compared with day 0 and with MenACWY recipients. Epitopes outside the regions mutated in the B.1.351 and B.1.1.7 variants were reportedly recognized by nearly half of the unique spike-specific TCRs. The whole spike protein was spanned by vaccine-associated CD4 TCRs, and dominant responses were seen in regions 160-218 and 743-854. Participants were mostly white British, with more females than males. The authors suggested clonal diversity may have been underestimated. Because no day 14 peak-response samples were available, repertoires were characterized only after the peak T cell response. In the small 56-69-year group, the increase in depth fell short of significance, most likely because of low power.

This sample's time point label indicates: baseline before first vaccination. Vaccinee samples were obtained from the UK trials COV001 and COV002, which included a single-blind randomized controlled phase 2/3 trial of AZD1222 (ChAdOx1 nCoV-19) in healthy adults. Trial participant PBMC samples were collected at day 0 and day 28 after the second dose for TCRbeta chain sequencing. The CDR3 regions of human TCRbeta chains were analyzed by immunosequencing. The paper's processing steps were these. Repertoire TCRs were checked for matches against a reference library of SARS-CoV-2-specific TCRs that had been generated using the MIRA antigen-specificity platform. Breadth was defined as the fraction of unique TCRs that were SARS-CoV-2-associated. Depth was defined as the fraction of total T cells that were SARS-CoV-2-associated. Using the MIRA data, every spike-specific TCR was mapped to the spike region that the TCR reacted to and assigned to either a CD4 or a CD8 class. Log10-transformed breadth and depth values were compared by one-way ANOVA with Sidak's multiple comparisons tests. What TCRdb holds here is the immuneACCESS table cut down to in-frame rearrangements. Part of the clones is not present; checked against another copy, under half of the missing clones reflect an unresolved V gene, and the others are unexplained. V, J and clone size derive from that table, while D and trimming were established from the DNA sequence. The sample table shows 130,000 or so clones, and over 90% are seen once. Roughly 0.91% of the sample is held by the ten biggest clonotypes.

Material: peripheral blood, obtained on day 0 of AZD1222 vaccination. The TCR was taken from an adult in good health.

Read as DNA, the sequence is TGTGCCTGGAATAAACCCCACCGAGGGGAAGCTTTCTTT. It specifies CAWNKPHRGEAFF. The chain is assembled from TRBV30 and TRBJ1-1, with the D gene uncertain. Inclusive of the bounding cysteine and phenylalanine, the CDR3 is 13 residues long. Only CDR3 DNA is held: 39 bases, read in frame from base 1. The germline V gene encodes CDR1 GTSNPN and CDR2 SVGIG (reference sequence). V is pared back by 4 bases and J by 8 bases, with 17 bases lying between the germline termini.